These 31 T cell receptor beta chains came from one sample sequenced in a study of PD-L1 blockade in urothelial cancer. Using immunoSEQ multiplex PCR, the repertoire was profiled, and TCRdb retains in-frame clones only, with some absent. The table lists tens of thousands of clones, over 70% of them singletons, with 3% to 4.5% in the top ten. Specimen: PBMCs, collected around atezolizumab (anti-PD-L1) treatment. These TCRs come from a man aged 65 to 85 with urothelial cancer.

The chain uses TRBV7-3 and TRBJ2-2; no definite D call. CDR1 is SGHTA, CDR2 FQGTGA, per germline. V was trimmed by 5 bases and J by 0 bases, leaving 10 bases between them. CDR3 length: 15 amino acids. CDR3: CASSPYQSNTGELFF. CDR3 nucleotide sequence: TGTGCCAGCAGCCCCTACCAATCGAACACCGGGGAGCTGTTTTTT.

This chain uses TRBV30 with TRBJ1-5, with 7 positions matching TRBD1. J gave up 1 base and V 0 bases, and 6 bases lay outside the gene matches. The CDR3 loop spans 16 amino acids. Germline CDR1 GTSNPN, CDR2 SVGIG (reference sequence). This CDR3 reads CAWSVRQGVSNQPQHF. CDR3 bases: TGTGCCTGGAGTGTACGACAGGGCGTAAGCAATCAGCCCCAGCATTTT.

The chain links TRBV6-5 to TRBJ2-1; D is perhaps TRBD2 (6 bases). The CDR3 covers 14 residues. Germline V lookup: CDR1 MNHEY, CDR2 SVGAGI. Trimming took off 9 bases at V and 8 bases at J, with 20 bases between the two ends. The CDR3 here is CASQWGTRDDEQFF. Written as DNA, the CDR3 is TGTGCCAGTCAGTGGGGGACTCGGGACGATGAGCAGTTCTTC.

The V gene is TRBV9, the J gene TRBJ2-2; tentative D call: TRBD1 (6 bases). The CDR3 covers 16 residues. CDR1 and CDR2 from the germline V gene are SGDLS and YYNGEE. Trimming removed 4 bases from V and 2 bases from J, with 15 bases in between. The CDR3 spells CASSPWTVGNTGELFF. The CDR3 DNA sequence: TGTGCCAGCAGCCCCTGGACAGTTGGAAACACCGGGGAGCTGTTTTTT.

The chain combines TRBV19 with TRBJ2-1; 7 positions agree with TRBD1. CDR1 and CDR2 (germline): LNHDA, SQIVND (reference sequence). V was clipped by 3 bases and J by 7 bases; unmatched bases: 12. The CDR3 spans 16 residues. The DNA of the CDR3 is TGTGCCAGTAGTATGTTTTCGACAGGGACGAAGAATGAGCAGTTCTTC. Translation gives CASSMFSTGTKNEQFF.

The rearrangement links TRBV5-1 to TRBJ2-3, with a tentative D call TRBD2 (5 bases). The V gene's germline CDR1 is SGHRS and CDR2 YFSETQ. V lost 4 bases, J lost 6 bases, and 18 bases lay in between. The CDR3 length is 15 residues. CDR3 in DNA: TGCGCCAGCAGCCCCCGTTTAGGGAGTACGGATACGCAGTATTTT. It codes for CASSPRLGSTDTQYF.

CDR3 coding DNA: TGTGCCAGCAGCCGGACTAGGGACTACAATGAGCAGTTCTTC. The encoded protein is CASSRTRDYNEQFF. This sequence joins TRBV7-3 and TRBJ2-1; 7 nucleotides agree with TRBD2. Germline CDR1 is SGHTA and CDR2 is FQGTGA. The CDR3 length is 14 residues. The V and J ends lost 5 bases and 3 bases, in that order; junction bases with no gene match: 4.

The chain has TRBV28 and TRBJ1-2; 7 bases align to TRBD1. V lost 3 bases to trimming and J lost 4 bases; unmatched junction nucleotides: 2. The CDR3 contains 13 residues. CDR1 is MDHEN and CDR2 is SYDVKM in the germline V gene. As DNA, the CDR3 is TGTGCCAGCAGTTTGGGACAGTCCTATGGCTACACCTTC. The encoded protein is CASSLGQSYGYTF.

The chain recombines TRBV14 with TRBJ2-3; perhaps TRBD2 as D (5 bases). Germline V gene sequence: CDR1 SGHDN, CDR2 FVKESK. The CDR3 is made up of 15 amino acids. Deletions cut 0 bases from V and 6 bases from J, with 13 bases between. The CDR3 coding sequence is TGTGCCAGCAGCCAAGATCGAAGAGGGCGGGATACGCAGTATTTT. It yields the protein CASSQDRRGRDTQYF.

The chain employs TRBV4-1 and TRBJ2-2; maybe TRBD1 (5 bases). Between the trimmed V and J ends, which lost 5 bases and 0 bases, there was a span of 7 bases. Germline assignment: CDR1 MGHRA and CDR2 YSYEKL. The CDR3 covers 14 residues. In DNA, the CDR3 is TGCGCCAGCAGCTCAGGGCCGAACACCGGGGAGCTGTTTTTT. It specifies CASSSGPNTGELFF.

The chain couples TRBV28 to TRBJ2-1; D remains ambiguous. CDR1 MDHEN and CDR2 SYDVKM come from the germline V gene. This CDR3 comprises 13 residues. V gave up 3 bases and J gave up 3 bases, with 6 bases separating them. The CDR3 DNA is TGTGCCAGCAGTTTTAGCAGCTACAATGAGCAGTTCTTC. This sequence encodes CASSFSSYNEQFF.

As DNA, the CDR3 is TGTGCCAGCAGTGAGAGTTACAATGAGCAGTTCTTC. This translates into CASSESYNEQFF. V usage is TRBV6-1 and J usage is TRBJ2-1; the D is unclear. V was clipped by 3 bases and J by 4 bases, with 4 bases between them. The germline gives CDR1 MNHNS, CDR2 SASEGT. CDR3 length: 12 amino acids.

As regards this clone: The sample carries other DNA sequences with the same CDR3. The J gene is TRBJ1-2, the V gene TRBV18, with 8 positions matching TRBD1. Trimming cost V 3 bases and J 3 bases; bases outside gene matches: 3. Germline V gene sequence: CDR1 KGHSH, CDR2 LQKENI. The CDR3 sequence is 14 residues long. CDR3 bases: TGTGCCAGCTCACCCGGACAGGGCGACTATGGCTACACCTTC. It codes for CASSPGQGDYGYTF.

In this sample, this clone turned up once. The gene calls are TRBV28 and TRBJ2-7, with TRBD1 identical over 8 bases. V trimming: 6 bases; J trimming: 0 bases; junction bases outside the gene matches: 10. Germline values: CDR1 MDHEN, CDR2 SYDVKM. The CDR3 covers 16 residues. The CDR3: CASRFGQGASSYEQYF. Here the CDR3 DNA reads TGTGCCAGCAGATTTGGACAGGGCGCGAGCTCCTACGAGCAGTACTTC.

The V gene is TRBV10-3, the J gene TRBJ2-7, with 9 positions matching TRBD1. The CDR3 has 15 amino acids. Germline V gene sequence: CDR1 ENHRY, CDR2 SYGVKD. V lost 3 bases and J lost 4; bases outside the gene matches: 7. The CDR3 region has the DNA TGTGCCATCAGTGATAGGGACAGGGAAAGATACGAGCAGTACTTC. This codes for CAISDRDRERYEQYF.

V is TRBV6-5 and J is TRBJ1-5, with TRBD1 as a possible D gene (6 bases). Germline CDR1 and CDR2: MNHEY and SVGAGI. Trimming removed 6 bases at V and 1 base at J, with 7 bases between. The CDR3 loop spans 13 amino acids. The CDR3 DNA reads TGTGCCAGCAGGAGGGGGAGCAATCAGCCCCAGCATTTT. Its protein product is CASRRGSNQPQHF.

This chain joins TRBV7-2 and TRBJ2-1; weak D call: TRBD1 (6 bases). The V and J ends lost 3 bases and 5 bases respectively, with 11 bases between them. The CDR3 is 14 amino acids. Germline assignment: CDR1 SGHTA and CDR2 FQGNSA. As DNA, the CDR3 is TGTGCCAGCAGCTTTTGGGGGCGAGACAATGAGCAGTTCTTC. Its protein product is CASSFWGRDNEQFF.

Written as DNA, the CDR3 is TGTGCCAGCAGCGTCCCGACTAGCGGCAATGAGCAGTTCTTC. This sequence encodes CASSVPTSGNEQFF. V usage is TRBV9 and J usage is TRBJ2-1, with TRBD2 matching 9 bases. The CDR3 spans 14 residues. Germline V CDR1 and CDR2: SGDLS, YYNGEE. Losses at the gene ends were 2 bases for V and 6 bases for J; bases not matched to a gene: 3.

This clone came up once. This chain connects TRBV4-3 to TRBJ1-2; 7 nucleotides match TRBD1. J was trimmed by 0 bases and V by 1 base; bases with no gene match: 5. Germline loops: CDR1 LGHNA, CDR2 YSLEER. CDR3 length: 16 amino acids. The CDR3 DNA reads TGCGCCAGCAGCCAAGGCTGGGACAGTTCTAACTATGGCTACACCTTC. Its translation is CASSQGWDSSNYGYTF.

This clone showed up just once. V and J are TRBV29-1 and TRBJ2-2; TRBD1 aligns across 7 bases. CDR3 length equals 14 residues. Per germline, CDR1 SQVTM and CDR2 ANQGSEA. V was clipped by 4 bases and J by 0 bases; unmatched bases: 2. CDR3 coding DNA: TGCAGCGTTGCCGGGACAGCGAACACCGGGGAGCTGTTTTTT. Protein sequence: CSVAGTANTGELFF.

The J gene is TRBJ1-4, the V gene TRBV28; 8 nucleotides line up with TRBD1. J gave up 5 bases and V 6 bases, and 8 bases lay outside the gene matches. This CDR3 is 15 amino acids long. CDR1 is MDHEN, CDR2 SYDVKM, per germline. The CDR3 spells CASSIAGTGNEKLFF. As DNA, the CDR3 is TGTGCCAGCAGCATCGCCGGGACAGGCAATGAAAAACTGTTTTTT.

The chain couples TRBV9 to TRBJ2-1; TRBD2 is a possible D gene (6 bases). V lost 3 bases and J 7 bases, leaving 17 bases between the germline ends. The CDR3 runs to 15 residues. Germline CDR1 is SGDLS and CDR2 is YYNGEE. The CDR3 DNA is TGTGCCAGCAGCGGGCGGGAACTAATTACAAATGAGCAGTTCTTC. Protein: CASSGRELITNEQFF.

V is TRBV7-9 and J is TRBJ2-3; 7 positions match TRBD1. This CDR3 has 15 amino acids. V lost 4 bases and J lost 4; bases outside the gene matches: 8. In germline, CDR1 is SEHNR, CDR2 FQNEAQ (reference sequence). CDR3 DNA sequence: TGTGCCAGCAGCTCCAGACAGGGCGGGCCAGATACGCAGTATTTT. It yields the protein CASSSRQGGPDTQYF.

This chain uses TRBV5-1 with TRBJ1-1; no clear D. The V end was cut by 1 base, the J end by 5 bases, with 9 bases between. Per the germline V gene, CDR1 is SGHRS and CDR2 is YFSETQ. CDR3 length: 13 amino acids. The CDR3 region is CASSLKPDTEAFF. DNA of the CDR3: TGCGCCAGCAGCTTGAAACCAGATACTGAAGCTTTCTTT.

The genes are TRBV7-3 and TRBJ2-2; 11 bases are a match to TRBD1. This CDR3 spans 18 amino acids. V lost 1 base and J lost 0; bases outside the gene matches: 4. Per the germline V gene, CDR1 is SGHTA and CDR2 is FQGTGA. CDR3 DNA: TGTGCCAGCAGCTTAATCCCGGGACAGGGGGCGAACACCGGGGAGCTGTTTTTT. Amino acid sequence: CASSLIPGQGANTGELFF.

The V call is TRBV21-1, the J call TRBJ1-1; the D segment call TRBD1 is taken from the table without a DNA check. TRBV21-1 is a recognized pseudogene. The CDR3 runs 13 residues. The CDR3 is CDRGRSMNTEAFF. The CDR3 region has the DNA TGTGACAGAGGCAGGTCGATGAACACTGAAGCTTTCTTT.

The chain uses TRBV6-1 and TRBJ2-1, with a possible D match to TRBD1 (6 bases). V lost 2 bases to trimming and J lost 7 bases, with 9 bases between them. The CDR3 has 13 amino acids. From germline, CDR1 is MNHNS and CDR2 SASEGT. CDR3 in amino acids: CASSERRGNEQFF. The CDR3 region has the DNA TGTGCCAGCAGTGAAAGAAGGGGGAATGAGCAGTTCTTC.

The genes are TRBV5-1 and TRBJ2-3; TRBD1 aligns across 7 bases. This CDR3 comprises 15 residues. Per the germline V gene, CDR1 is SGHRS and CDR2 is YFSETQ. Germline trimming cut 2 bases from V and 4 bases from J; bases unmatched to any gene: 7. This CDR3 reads CASSLRGGWADTQYF. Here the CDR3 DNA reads TGCGCCAGCAGCTTACGAGGGGGCTGGGCAGATACGCAGTATTTT.

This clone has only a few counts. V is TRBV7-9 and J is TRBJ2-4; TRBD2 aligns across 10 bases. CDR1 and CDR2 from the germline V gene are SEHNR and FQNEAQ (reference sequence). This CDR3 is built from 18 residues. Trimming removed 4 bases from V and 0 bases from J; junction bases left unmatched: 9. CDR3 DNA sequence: TGTGCCAGCAGCTCCGCTACTAGCGGGGCTCTAGCCAAAAACATTCAGTACTTC. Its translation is CASSSATSGALAKNIQYF. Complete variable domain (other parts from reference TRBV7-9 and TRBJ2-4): DTGVSQNPRHKITKRGQNVTFRCDPISEHNRLYWYRQTLGQGPEFLTYFQNEAQLEKSRLLSDRFSAERPKGSFSTLEIQRTEQGDSAMYLCASSSATSGALAKNIQYFGAGTRLSVL.

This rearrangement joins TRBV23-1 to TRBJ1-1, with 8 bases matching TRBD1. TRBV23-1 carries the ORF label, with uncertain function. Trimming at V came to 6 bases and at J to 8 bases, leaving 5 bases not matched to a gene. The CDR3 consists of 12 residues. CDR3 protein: CASSQQGEEAFF. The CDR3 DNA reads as TGCGCCAGCAGCCAACAGGGGGAGGAAGCTTTCTTT.

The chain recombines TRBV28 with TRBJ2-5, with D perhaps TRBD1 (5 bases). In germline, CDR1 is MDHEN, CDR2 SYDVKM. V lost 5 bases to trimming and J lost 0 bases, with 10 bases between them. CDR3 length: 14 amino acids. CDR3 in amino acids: CASSISGYQETQYF. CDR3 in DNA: TGTGCCAGCAGTATATCAGGGTACCAAGAGACCCAGTACTTC.